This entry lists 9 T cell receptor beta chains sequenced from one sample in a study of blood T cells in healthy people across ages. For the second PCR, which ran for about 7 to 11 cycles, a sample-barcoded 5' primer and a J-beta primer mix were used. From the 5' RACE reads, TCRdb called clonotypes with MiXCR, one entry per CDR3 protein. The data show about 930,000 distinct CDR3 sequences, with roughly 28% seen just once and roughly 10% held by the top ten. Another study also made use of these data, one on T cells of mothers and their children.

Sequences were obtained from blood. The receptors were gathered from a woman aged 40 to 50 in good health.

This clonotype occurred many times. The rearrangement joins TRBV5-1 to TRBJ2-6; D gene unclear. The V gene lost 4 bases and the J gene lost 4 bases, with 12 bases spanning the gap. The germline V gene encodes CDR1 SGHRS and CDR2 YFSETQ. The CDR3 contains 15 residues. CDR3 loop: CASSPSQPGANVLTF. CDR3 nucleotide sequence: TGCGCCAGCAGCCCCTCCCAGCCCGGGGCCAACGTCCTGACTTTC.

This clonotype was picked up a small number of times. CDR3 residues: CSVENRGEGYGYTF. The CDR3 region has the DNA TGCAGCGTTGAAAATCGAGGAGAGGGCTATGGCTACACCTTC. The gene calls are TRBV29-1 and TRBJ1-2; no reliable D call. Trimming stripped 2 bases from V and 4 bases from J, with 14 bases between. This CDR3 region has 14 residues. CDR1 is SQVTM and CDR2 is ANQGSEA in the germline V gene.

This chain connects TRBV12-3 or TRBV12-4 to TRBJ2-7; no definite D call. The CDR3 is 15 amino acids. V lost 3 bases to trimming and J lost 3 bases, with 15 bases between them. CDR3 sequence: CASSFDQDASYEQYF. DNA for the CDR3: TGTGCCAGCAGTTTTGACCAGGACGCAAGCTACGAGCAGTACTTC.

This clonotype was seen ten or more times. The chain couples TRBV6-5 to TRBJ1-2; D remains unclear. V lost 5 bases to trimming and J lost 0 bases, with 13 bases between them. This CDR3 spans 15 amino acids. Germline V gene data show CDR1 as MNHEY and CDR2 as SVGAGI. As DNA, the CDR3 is TGTGCCAGCAGTAGGACTGAATCTTCTAACTATGGCTACACCTTC. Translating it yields CASSRTESSNYGYTF.

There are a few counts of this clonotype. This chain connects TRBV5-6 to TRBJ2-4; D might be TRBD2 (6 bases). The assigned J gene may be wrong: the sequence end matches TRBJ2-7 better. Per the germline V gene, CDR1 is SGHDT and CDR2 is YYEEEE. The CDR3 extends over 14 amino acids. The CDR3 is CASSFGQGLHEQYF. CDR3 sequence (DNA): TGTGCCAGCAGCTTCGGCCAGGGACTTCACGAGCAGTACTTC.

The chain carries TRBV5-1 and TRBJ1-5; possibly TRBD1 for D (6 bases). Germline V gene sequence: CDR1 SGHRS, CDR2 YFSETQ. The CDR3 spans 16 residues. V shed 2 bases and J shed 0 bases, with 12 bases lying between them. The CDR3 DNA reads TGCGCCAGCAGCTTTGGTACGACAGGTAGCAATCAGCCCCAGCATTTT. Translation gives CASSFGTTGSNQPQHF.

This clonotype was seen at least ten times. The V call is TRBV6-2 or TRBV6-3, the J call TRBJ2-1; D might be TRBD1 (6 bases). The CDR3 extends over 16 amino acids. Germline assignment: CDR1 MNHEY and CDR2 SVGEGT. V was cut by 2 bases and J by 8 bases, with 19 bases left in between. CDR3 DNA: TGTGCCAGCAGTTACCCCCAAGGGGGACACCTTGATGAGCAGTTCTTC. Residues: CASSYPQGGHLDEQFF.

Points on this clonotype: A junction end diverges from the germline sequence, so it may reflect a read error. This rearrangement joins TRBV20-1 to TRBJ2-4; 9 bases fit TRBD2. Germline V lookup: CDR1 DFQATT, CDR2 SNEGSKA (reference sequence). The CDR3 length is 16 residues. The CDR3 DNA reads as TGCAGTGCTGGAGATTGGCTAGCGGGGAGTCATGGTGAGCAGTACTTC. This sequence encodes CSAGDWLAGSHGEQYF.

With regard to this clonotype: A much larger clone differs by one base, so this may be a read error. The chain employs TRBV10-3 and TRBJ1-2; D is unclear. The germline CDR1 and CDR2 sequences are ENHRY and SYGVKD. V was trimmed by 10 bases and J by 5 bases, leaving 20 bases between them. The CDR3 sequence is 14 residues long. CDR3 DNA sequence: TGTGCCACCAGCCGCGAAGGTAATCTATATGGCTACACCTTC. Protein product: CATSREGNLYGYTF.